This section outlines one T cell receptor beta chain sequence together with its context. The record originates from a study of OX40 agonist ivuxolimab in advanced cancers. About the research overall: While on treatment, patients had intravenous ivuxolimab at 0.01 to 10 mg/kg every 2 weeks.

V was clipped by 1 base and J by 2 bases, with 9 bases between them. This CDR3 is built from 14 residues. The V gene's germline CDR1 is SGHVS and CDR2 FQNEAQ. Sequencing was performed with immunoSEQ multiplex PCR; in TCRdb, only in-frame clones are kept and a portion is missing. The table records 77,000 or so clones, 85% to 95% of them present only once. The J gene is TRBJ2-7, the V gene TRBV7-8, with D perhaps matching TRBD1 or TRBD2 (5 bases each). The TCR sequence derives from an adult with an advanced solid tumor such as melanoma, head and neck, liver or kidney cancer. The specimen was CD4+ or CD8+ T cells sorted from blood, collected in a trial of the OX40 agonist ivuxolimab. This chain's CDR3 is CASSLEADTYEQYF. The CDR3 DNA sequence: TGTGCCAGCAGCTTAGAAGCGGACACCTACGAGCAGTACTTC.